This TCR beta chain is from a study of T cell changes during pregnancy in multiple sclerosis (dated by TCRdb to about 2019). About the investigation overall: Changes in the T cell repertoire over the course of pregnancy were examined in this study in women with multiple sclerosis.

About this clone itself: Its cognate antigen has yet to be identified. No per-base quality is available; no much larger clone lies one base away.

Library preparation employed the immunoSEQ multiplex PCR assay. In its TCRdb copy, this immuneACCESS table keeps in-frame sequences only and misses some clones. Where compared with another copy, unresolved V genes explain less than half of these, and the others have no known cause. The sample table records tens of thousands of clones; roughly 93% of these occur just once. Around 1.9% of the sample is in the top ten clones. This TCR came from a female donor with multiple sclerosis, enrolled in a pregnancy study. The specimen comprised peripheral blood, sampled in the second trimester of pregnancy.

The nucleotides are TGTGCCAGTAGTAATAGCGGGAGCTACGAGCAGTACTTC. Its protein reads: CASSNSGSYEQYF. The chain is encoded by TRBV19 joined to TRBJ2-7; TRBD2 matches 9 bases in the middle. CDR1 and CDR2 are drawn from the germline V gene (reference sequence): LNHDA, SQIVND. The CDR3 numbers 13 residues from cysteine through phenylalanine. Only the CDR3 DNA stays, 39 bases, in frame from base 1. V loses 4 bases at its end and J loses 3 bases; junction bases beyond the gene matches: 1. Reference TRBV19 and TRBJ2-7 proteins supply the regions before and after the CDR3; the full variable domain is: DGGITQSPKYLFRKEGQNVTLSCEQNLNHDAMYWYRQDPGQGLRLIYYSQIVNDFQKGDIAEGYSVSREKKESFPLTVTSAQKNPTAFYLCASSNSGSYEQYFGPGTRLTVT.